Below are 32 T cell receptor beta chains sequenced from a single sample in a study of shared clonotypes between healthy human individuals. Sequencing used immunoSEQ multiplex PCR; TCRdb keeps in-frame clones, though not all of them. Of hundreds of thousands of clones listed, around three quarters are singletons. Sequenced material: memory CD4+ T cells sorted from blood. Subset here: CD45RA-negative fraction. These receptors came from a woman aged 25 to 45 in good health.

J is TRBJ1-1 and V is TRBV5-1, with 7 bases fitting TRBD1. With V trimmed by 4 bases and J by 3 bases, 12 bases remained unmatched. The CDR3 has 16 amino acids. CDR1 and CDR2 (germline): SGHRS, YFSETQ. The CDR3 DNA is TGCGCCAGCAGCCCTGCGGGCGGACAGGTGCACACTGAAGCTTTCTTT. Amino acid sequence: CASSPAGGQVHTEAFF.

The chain joins TRBV28 to TRBJ2-7; 8 bases map to TRBD2. The CDR3 length is 17 residues. Germline V gene lookup returns CDR1 MDHEN and CDR2 SYDVKM. After removal of 7 bases from V and 6 bases from J, the junction contained 20 bases not matched to a gene. The DNA of the CDR3 is TGTGCCAGCAAAGGGAGCGGGAGCAGATTTTTATGGCTCGAGCAGTACTTC. Protein product: CASKGSGSRFLWLEQYF.

The genes are TRBV29-1 and TRBJ2-6; D remains unclear. Trimming left V 4 bases short and J 0 bases short, with 10 bases between. Germline V gene lookup returns CDR1 SQVTM and CDR2 ANQGSEA. The length of the CDR3 is 15 residues. Here the CDR3 reads CSVGNSFSGANVLTF. In DNA, the CDR3 is TGCAGCGTTGGGAACTCCTTCTCTGGGGCCAACGTCCTGACTTTC. Combining the CDR3 with reference TRBV29-1 and TRBJ2-6 gives the whole variable domain SAVISQKPSRDICQRGTSLTIQCQVDSQVTMMFWYRQQPGQSLTLIATANQGSEATYESGFVIDKFPISRPNLTFSTLTVSNMSPEDSSIYLCSVGNSFSGANVLTFGAGSRLTVL.

In regard to this clone: In the same sample, other DNA sequences code for this CDR3. CDR3 in DNA: TGTGCCAGCAGTTACTCTAGCAATCAGCCCCAGCATTTT. Translation: CASSYSSNQPQHF. This rearrangement joins TRBV6-6 to TRBJ1-5; no reliable D call. V was clipped by 0 bases and J by 0 bases, with 0 bases between them. Germline CDR1 MNHNY, CDR2 SVGAGI (reference sequence). The CDR3 is 13 residues long.

V gene TRBV2 combines with J gene TRBJ1-2; D uncertain. CDR3 length equals 13 residues. Germline assignment: CDR1 SNHLY and CDR2 FYNNEI. Trimming stripped 8 bases from V and 7 bases from J, with 17 bases between. This CDR3 reads CASLVDVTSGYTF. CDR3 nucleotide sequence: TGTGCCAGCTTAGTGGATGTCACCAGTGGCTACACCTTC.

V gene TRBV2 combines with J gene TRBJ2-5, with 8 nucleotides matching TRBD2. The J call may be incorrect, as the DNA end agrees better with TRBJ2-7. The CDR3 contains 15 residues. Germline CDR1 SNHLY, CDR2 FYNNEI. Written as DNA, the CDR3 is TGTGCCAGCAGTGAAGAGACGGGAGGGCCCTACGAGCAGTACTTC. This gives the protein CASSEETGGPYEQYF.

The V and J genes are TRBV6-1 and TRBJ1-1; no definite D call. This CDR3 region has 12 residues. CDR1 MNHNS and CDR2 SASEGT come from the germline V gene. Trimming pared 3 bases from V and 5 bases from J, leaving 7 bases between. The CDR3 sequence: CASSDPGTEAFF. The CDR3 DNA is TGTGCCAGCAGTGATCCCGGGACTGAAGCTTTCTTT.

The V gene is TRBV25-1, the J gene TRBJ2-7; a possible D gene is TRBD2 (6 bases). Trimming pared 10 bases from V and 2 bases from J, leaving 21 bases between. Germline loops: CDR1 MGHDK, CDR2 SYGVNS. CDR3 size: 15 residues. The CDR3 protein is CATPSSGDVTYEQYF. CDR3 nucleotide sequence: TGTGCCACCCCGTCCTCGGGGGACGTAACCTACGAGCAGTACTTC.

The J gene is TRBJ2-3, the V gene TRBV6-4, with a possible D match to TRBD2 (6 bases). Germline V gene data show CDR1 as MRHNA and CDR2 as SNTAGT. CDR3 length: 15 residues. The V and J ends lost 5 bases and 0 bases respectively, with 12 bases between them. The CDR3 coding sequence is TGTGCCAGCAGTCGGGACTCGCCTAGCACAGATACGCAGTATTTT. This gives the protein CASSRDSPSTDTQYF.

The chain has TRBV6-5 and TRBJ1-1, with D possibly matching TRBD1 (5 bases). There are 15 residues in the CDR3. The V end was cut by 5 bases, the J end by 0 bases, with 13 bases between. The germline V gene encodes CDR1 MNHEY and CDR2 SVGAGI. CDR3 nucleotide sequence: TGTGCCAGCAGTAGCCGGGGACGTTTGAACACTGAAGCTTTCTTT. It specifies CASSSRGRLNTEAFF.

This clone was seen only a few times. V is TRBV5-1 and J is TRBJ1-1; weak D call: TRBD1 (5 bases). The CDR3 consists of 14 residues. CDR1 SGHRS and CDR2 YFSETQ come from the germline V gene. Trimming took 5 bases from V and 4 from J, leaving 15 bases between them. The CDR3 nucleotides read TGCGCCAGCAGTGACGAGGGGCGCGTCACTGAAGCTTTCTTT. This codes for CASSDEGRVTEAFF.

J is TRBJ2-7 and V is TRBV27; 10 positions match TRBD2. Germline trimming cut 5 bases from V and 4 bases from J; bases unmatched to any gene: 8. Per germline, CDR1 MNHEY and CDR2 SMNVEV (reference sequence). The CDR3 consists of 15 residues. CDR3 sequence reads: CASSRSLAGVYEQYF. The CDR3 bases are TGTGCCAGCAGTCGATCGCTAGCGGGAGTTTACGAGCAGTACTTC.

The chain has TRBV18 and TRBJ2-3; D is undetermined. With 2 bases removed from V and 3 bases from J, the gap between germline ends came to 9 bases. The CDR3 contains 14 residues. CDR1 is KGHSH, CDR2 LQKENI, per germline. CDR3 sequence reads: CASSPAFTTDTQYF. The CDR3 region has the DNA TGTGCCAGCTCACCAGCTTTTACGACAGATACGCAGTATTTT.

The rearrangement links TRBV6-1 to TRBJ2-7; D gene uncertain. Germline V lookup: CDR1 MNHNS, CDR2 SASEGT. The CDR3 totals 12 residues. V lost 7 bases and J lost 7, with 14 bases in between. In DNA, the CDR3 is TGTGCCAGCAAATGGTCGACCGGGGAGCAGTACTTC. Its translation is CASKWSTGEQYF.

Ten or more counts support this clone. This chain connects TRBV5-4 to TRBJ2-3; D not certain. The CDR3 loop spans 13 amino acids. V lost 4 bases and J 3 bases, leaving 9 bases between the germline ends. CDR1 and CDR2 from the germline V gene are SGHNT and YYREEE (reference sequence). CDR3: CASSDTMTDTQYF. The CDR3 DNA follows: TGTGCCAGCAGCGATACTATGACAGATACGCAGTATTTT.

In this sample, this clone turned up a few times. The chain combines TRBV6-6 with TRBJ1-5, with TRBD1 matching over 9 bases. This CDR3 has 14 amino acids. Germline CDR1 MNHNY, CDR2 SVGAGI (reference sequence). V lost 6 bases and J lost 6; bases outside the gene matches: 6. CDR3 sequence reads: CASRRTGDFQPQHF. The DNA of the CDR3 is TGTGCCAGCAGAAGGACAGGGGATTTTCAGCCCCAGCATTTT.

This clone was found once. CDR3 sequence (DNA): TGCGCCAGCACCGGCGGACGAGCTTTCTTT. Residues: CASTGGRAFF. The V and J genes are TRBV10-1 and TRBJ1-1; no clear D. V was trimmed by 7 bases and J by 10 bases, leaving 10 bases between them. The CDR3 loop spans 10 amino acids. CDR1 is WNHNN and CDR2 is SYGVQD in the germline V gene (reference sequence).

V and J are TRBV6-1 and TRBJ2-1, with D perhaps matching TRBD1 or TRBD2 (5 bases each). The CDR3 sequence is 15 residues long. The V end was cut by 8 bases, the J end by 9 bases, with 23 bases between. CDR1 and CDR2 (germline): MNHNS, SASEGT. As DNA, the CDR3 is TGTGCCAGCGGGACCTTGAGGGAAAGAAGGGGTGAGCAGTTCTTC. It yields the protein CASGTLRERRGEQFF.

The CDR3 is CASSRDRDFNEQFF. The CDR3 nucleotides read TGTGCCAGCAGTCGGGACAGGGACTTTAATGAGCAGTTCTTC. The chain has TRBV2 and TRBJ2-1; 9 bases are shared with TRBD1. CDR1 is SNHLY and CDR2 is FYNNEI in the germline V gene. The CDR3 is 14 residues long. Losses at the gene ends were 5 bases for V and 7 bases for J; bases not matched to a gene: 6.

The gene calls are TRBV28 and TRBJ2-5; D gene uncertain. V lost 2 bases, J lost 0 bases, and 10 bases lay in between. This CDR3 is built from 15 residues. Germline V gene data show CDR1 as MDHEN and CDR2 as SYDVKM. CDR3 sequence reads: CASSLQVADQETQYF. DNA of the CDR3: TGTGCCAGCAGTTTACAGGTCGCGGACCAAGAGACCCAGTACTTC.

The genes are TRBV28 and TRBJ1-5; D is ambiguous. The CDR3 length is 14 residues. The V end was cut by 3 bases, the J end by 4 bases, with 10 bases between. Germline loops: CDR1 MDHEN, CDR2 SYDVKM. The CDR3 DNA reads TGTGCCAGCAGTTTGGATGCGGGGAATCAGCCCCAGCATTTT. Translating gives CASSLDAGNQPQHF.

The chain combines TRBV7-3 with TRBJ2-7, with a tentative D call TRBD1 (6 bases). The ends were cut back, 0 bases at V and 4 bases at J, with 10 bases in the middle. This CDR3 is built from 14 residues. Germline assignment: CDR1 SGHTA and CDR2 FQGTGA. The DNA for the CDR3 is TGTGCCAGCAGCTTAACGGACAGTTCGTACGAGCAGTACTTC. It translates to CASSLTDSSYEQYF.

This clone showed up just a few times. This chain uses TRBV9 with TRBJ1-1; D possibly corresponds to TRBD1 (5 bases). Germline V lookup: CDR1 SGDLS, CDR2 YYNGEE. V lost 0 bases, J lost 3 bases, and 9 bases lay in between. This CDR3 contains 14 residues. In nucleotides, the CDR3 is TGTGCCAGCAGCGTAGAAGGGGTGGACACTGAAGCTTTCTTT. This gives the protein CASSVEGVDTEAFF.

CDR3 nucleotide sequence: TGTGCCTCCAGGGGGGGGAACGGGTACGAGCAGTACTTC. Amino acid sequence: CASRGGNGYEQYF. This chain joins TRBV30 and TRBJ2-5; D may match TRBD1 or TRBD2 (7 bases each). The tail of the sequence fits TRBJ2-7 better, so the J call may be wrong. The germline V gene has CDR1 GTSNPN and CDR2 SVGIG (reference sequence). There are 13 residues in the CDR3.

This clone came up a few times. V and J are TRBV10-3 and TRBJ2-5; the D gene is possibly TRBD1 (6 bases). The CDR3 runs 13 residues. The germline gives CDR1 ENHRY, CDR2 SYGVKD. V lost 4 bases to trimming and J lost 0 bases, with 6 bases between them. The CDR3 coding sequence is TGTGCCATCAGTGGGGACAACCAAGAGACCCAGTACTTC. Amino acids: CAISGDNQETQYF.

The chain links TRBV6-1 to TRBJ1-1; D is perhaps TRBD1 (6 bases). This CDR3 is 15 amino acids long. V lost 2 bases to trimming and J lost 6 bases, with 16 bases between them. Looked up from germline, CDR1 is MNHNS and CDR2 is SASEGT. The CDR3 sequence: CASSEQGTAASEAFF. CDR3 coding DNA: TGTGCCAGCAGTGAACAGGGGACGGCCGCTTCTGAAGCTTTCTTT.

The chain has TRBV5-1 and TRBJ2-3, with D perhaps TRBD1 or TRBD2 (6 bases each). CDR1 is SGHRS, CDR2 YFSETQ, per germline. Deletions cut 0 bases from V and 3 bases from J, with 17 bases between. This CDR3 has 17 amino acids. CDR3 loop: CASSLALGGAGTDTQYF. CDR3 DNA: TGCGCCAGCAGCTTGGCCCTCGGGGGCGCCGGGACAGATACGCAGTATTTT. The variable domain in full, completed from reference TRBV5-1 and TRBJ2-3, reads KAGVTQTPRYLIKTRGQQVTLSCSPISGHRSVSWYQQTPGQGLQFLFEYFSETQRNKGNFPGRFSGRQFSNSRSEMNVSTLELGDSALYLCASSLALGGAGTDTQYFGPGTRLTVL.

The chain employs TRBV6-1 and TRBJ2-1; 7 bases are a match to TRBD2. Trimming at V came to 8 bases and at J to 3 bases, leaving 7 bases not matched to a gene. In germline, CDR1 is MNHNS, CDR2 SASEGT. This CDR3 is 14 amino acids long. CDR3 nucleotide sequence: TGTGCCAGCCATTTCGCGGGAGTCTACAATGAGCAGTTCTTC. Translated, it gives CASHFAGVYNEQFF.

V and J are TRBV28 and TRBJ1-2; TRBD1 is a possible D gene (6 bases). The ends were cut back, 6 bases at V and 5 bases at J, with 16 bases in the middle. The CDR3 has 14 residues. Looked up from germline, CDR1 is MDHEN and CDR2 is SYDVKM. CDR3 bases: TGTGCCAGCAGCCTCAGGGGCGGGATTTATGGCTACACCTTC. This translates into CASSLRGGIYGYTF.

V and J are TRBV5-1 and TRBJ1-2, with D perhaps matching TRBD1 (6 bases). The CDR3 covers 15 residues. V shed 0 bases and J shed 4 bases, with 13 bases lying between them. From germline, CDR1 is SGHRS and CDR2 YFSETQ. CDR3 amino acids: CASSLAGGGRYGYTF. DNA of the CDR3: TGCGCCAGCAGCTTGGCCGGGGGCGGCCGCTATGGCTACACCTTC.

This clone came up a few times. This chain links TRBV5-1 with TRBJ1-3; D is undetermined. Germline values: CDR1 SGHRS, CDR2 YFSETQ. The V end was cut by 1 base, the J end by 6 bases, with 17 bases between. The CDR3 has 16 amino acids. The CDR3 here is CASSLSSASPKNTIYF. The CDR3 DNA sequence: TGCGCCAGCAGCTTGTCCTCGGCATCCCCCAAAAACACCATATATTTT.

A single count supports this clone. The chain joins TRBV5-1 to TRBJ1-2; TRBD1 is a possible D gene (6 bases). CDR1 is SGHRS, CDR2 YFSETQ, per germline. The CDR3 spans 14 residues. V was trimmed by 0 bases and J by 4 bases, leaving 10 bases between them. The DNA for the CDR3 is TGCGCCAGCAGCTTGGATGTCAGGGGCTATGGCTACACCTTC. It translates to CASSLDVRGYGYTF.